The next 9 T cell receptor beta chains were all read from a single sample in a study of T cells after posttransplantation cyclophosphamide. Profiled with immunoSEQ multiplex PCR; TCRdb holds only in-frame clones, not every one. The sample lists 25,000 to 35,000 clones, none appearing once, the ten largest making up about 4.4%. Material: PBMCs. Source of these receptors: a woman aged 25 to 45 in good health and a related stem cell transplant donor.

This clone was seen repeatedly, ten times or more. V gene TRBV12-3 or TRBV12-4 combines with J gene TRBJ2-6; the D is unclear. The CDR3 runs 16 residues. V was clipped by 3 bases and J by 0 bases, with 9 bases between them. CDR3 loop: CASSFAVGSGANVLTF. CDR3 bases: TGTGCCAGCAGTTTCGCCGTCGGCTCTGGGGCCAACGTCCTGACTTTC.

This clone was recorded at least ten times. The rearrangement joins TRBV12-3 or TRBV12-4 to TRBJ2-1; perhaps TRBD1 as D (6 bases). This CDR3 spans 14 amino acids. V lost 6 bases and J lost 3, with 12 bases in between. CDR3 nucleotides: TGTGCCAGCAGAGGACAGACATACTACAATGAGCAGTTCTTC. The encoded protein is CASRGQTYYNEQFF.

The genes are TRBV5-1 and TRBJ2-2; maybe TRBD1 (6 bases). Trimming removed 0 bases at V and 2 bases at J, with 11 bases between. The CDR3 sequence is 16 residues long. Germline assignment: CDR1 SGHRS and CDR2 YFSETQ. This chain's CDR3 is CASSLEIGGNTGELFF. In DNA, the CDR3 is TGCGCCAGCAGCTTGGAAATAGGGGGAAACACCGGGGAGCTGTTTTTT.

In this sample, this clone turned up many times. The rearrangement links TRBV2 to TRBJ2-7, with TRBD1 matching over 9 bases. The CDR3 has 15 amino acids. From germline, CDR1 is SNHLY and CDR2 FYNNEI. The trim removed 7 bases at V and 0 bases at J, leaving 7 bases unmatched. CDR3 protein: CASKDRTGVSYEQYF. In nucleotides, the CDR3 is TGTGCCAGCAAGGACCGGACAGGGGTCTCCTACGAGCAGTACTTC.

This clone has only a few counts. The chain joins TRBV5-1 to TRBJ2-3, with 7 bases matching TRBD1. J was trimmed by 3 bases and V by 4 bases; bases with no gene match: 8. The germline gives CDR1 SGHRS, CDR2 YFSETQ. The CDR3 spans 15 residues. The DNA of the CDR3 is TGCGCCAGCAGCACCGGGACAGTCGTAACAGATACGCAGTATTTT. Protein sequence: CASSTGTVVTDTQYF. The variable domain in full, with the rest retrieved from reference TRBV5-1 and TRBJ2-3, is KAGVTQTPRYLIKTRGQQVTLSCSPISGHRSVSWYQQTPGQGLQFLFEYFSETQRNKGNFPGRFSGRQFSNSRSEMNVSTLELGDSALYLCASSTGTVVTDTQYFGPGTRLTVL.

The rearrangement links TRBV28 to TRBJ1-6, with 8 bases that match TRBD1. The CDR3 totals 15 residues. V dropped 3 bases and J dropped 11; count of bases not matched to a gene: 9. Germline-derived CDR1 and CDR2 are MDHEN and SYDVKM. Written as DNA, the CDR3 is TGTGCCAGCAGTTTCAGAGGACAGGGCTCGGCACCCCTCCACTTT. It yields the protein CASSFRGQGSAPLHF.

This clone occurred many times. V usage is TRBV4-1 and J usage is TRBJ2-1; perhaps TRBD2 as D (5 bases). The ends were cut back, 1 base at V and 6 bases at J, with 13 bases in the middle. Germline loops: CDR1 MGHRA, CDR2 YSYEKL. The CDR3 covers 15 residues. The CDR3 sequence is CASSQAGVSFNEQFF. Here the CDR3 DNA reads TGCGCCAGCAGCCAAGCCGGGGTATCGTTCAATGAGCAGTTCTTC.

The V call is TRBV6-1, the J call TRBJ1-5; D is uncertain. The length of the CDR3 is 14 residues. Trimming took off 1 base at V and 0 bases at J, with 4 bases between the two ends. CDR1 is MNHNS and CDR2 is SASEGT in the germline V gene. The CDR3 DNA sequence: TGTGCCAGCAGTGAAGGCTATAGCAATCAGCCCCAGCATTTT. This gives the protein CASSEGYSNQPQHF.

This clone occurred many times. The chain links TRBV15 to TRBJ1-3, with 8 bases fitting TRBD1. CDR1 and CDR2 from the germline V gene are LNHNV and YYDKDF (reference sequence). This CDR3 is 15 amino acids long. The V gene end was trimmed by 4 bases and the J gene end by 6 bases; junction bases not matched to a gene: 8. As DNA, the CDR3 is TGTGCCACCAGCACCGTACCGACAGGGGAAAACACCATATATTTT. Translated, it gives CATSTVPTGENTIYF. Based on the CDR3 plus reference TRBV15 and TRBJ1-3, the full variable domain is DAMVIQNPRYQVTQFGKPVTLSCSQTLNHNVMYWYQQKSSQAPKLLFHYYDKDFNNEADTPDNFQSRRPNTSFCFLDIRSPGLGDTAMYLCATSTVPTGENTIYFGEGSWLTVV.